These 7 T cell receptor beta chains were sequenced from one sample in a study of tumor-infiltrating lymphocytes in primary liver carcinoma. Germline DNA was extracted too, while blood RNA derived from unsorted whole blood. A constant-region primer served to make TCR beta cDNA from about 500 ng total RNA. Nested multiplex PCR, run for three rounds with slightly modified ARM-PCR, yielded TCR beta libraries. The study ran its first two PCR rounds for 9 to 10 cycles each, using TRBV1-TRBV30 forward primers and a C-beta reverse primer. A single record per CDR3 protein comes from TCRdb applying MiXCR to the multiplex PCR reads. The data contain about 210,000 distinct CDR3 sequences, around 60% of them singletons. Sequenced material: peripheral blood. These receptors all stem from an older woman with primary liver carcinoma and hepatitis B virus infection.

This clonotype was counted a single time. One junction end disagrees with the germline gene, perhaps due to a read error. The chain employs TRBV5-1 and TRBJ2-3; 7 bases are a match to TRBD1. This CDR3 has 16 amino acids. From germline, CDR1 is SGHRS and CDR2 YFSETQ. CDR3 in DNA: TGCGCCAGTAGCTTGGCCTACAGGGGCGTAACAGATATGCAGTATTTT. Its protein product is CASSLAYRGVTDMQYF.

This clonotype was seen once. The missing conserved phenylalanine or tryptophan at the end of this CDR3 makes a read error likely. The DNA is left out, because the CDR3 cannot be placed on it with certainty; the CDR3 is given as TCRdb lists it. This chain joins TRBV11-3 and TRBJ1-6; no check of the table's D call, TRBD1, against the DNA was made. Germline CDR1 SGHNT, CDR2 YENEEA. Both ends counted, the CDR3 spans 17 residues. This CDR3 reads CASSPPGQGVINSPLHL.

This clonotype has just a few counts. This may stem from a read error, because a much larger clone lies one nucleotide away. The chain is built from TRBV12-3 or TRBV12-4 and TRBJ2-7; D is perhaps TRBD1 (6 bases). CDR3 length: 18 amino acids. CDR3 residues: CASSLGGGWAGVSNDQYF. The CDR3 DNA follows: TGTGCCAGCAGTTTAGGAGGTGGCTGGGCAGGGGTGTCCAACGACCAGTACTTC.

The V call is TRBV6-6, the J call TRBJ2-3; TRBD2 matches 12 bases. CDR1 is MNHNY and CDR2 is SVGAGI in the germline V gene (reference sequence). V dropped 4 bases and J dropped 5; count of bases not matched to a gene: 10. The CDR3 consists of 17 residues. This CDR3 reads CASSSKTSGSWKDTQYF. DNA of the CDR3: TGTGCCAGCAGTTCGAAGACTAGCGGGAGCTGGAAAGATACGCAGTATTTT.

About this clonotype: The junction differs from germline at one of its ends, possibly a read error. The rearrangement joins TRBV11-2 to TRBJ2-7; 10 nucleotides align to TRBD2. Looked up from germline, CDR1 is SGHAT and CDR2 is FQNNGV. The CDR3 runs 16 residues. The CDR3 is CASSRVAGGPSYGQYF. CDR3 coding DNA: TGTGCCAGCAGCCGAGTAGCGGGAGGCCCGTCCTACGGGCAGTACTTC.

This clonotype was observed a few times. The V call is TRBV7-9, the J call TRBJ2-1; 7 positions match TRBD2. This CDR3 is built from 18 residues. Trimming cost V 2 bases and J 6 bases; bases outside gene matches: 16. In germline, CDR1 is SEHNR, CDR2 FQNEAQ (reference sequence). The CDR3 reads CASSLPQSGGVKGNEQFF. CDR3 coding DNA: TGTGCCAGCAGCTTACCCCAATCGGGGGGAGTAAAGGGCAATGAGCAGTTCTTC.

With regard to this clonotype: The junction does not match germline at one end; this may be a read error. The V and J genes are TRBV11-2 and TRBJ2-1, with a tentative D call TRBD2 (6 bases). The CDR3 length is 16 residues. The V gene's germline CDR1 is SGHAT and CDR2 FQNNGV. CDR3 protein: CASSLERGGPYNVQFF. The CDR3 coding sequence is TGTGCCAGCAGCTTAGAAAGGGGAGGCCCCTACAATGTGCAGTTCTTC.